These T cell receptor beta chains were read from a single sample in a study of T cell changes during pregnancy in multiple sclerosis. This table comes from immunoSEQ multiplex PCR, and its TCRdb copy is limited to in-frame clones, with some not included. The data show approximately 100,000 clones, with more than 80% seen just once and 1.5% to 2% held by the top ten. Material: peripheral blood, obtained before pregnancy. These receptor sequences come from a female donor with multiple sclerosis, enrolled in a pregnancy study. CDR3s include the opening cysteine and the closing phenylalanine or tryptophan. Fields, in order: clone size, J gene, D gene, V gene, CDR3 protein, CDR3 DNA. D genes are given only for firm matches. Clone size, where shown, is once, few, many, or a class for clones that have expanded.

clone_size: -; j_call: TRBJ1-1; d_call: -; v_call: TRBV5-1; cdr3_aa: CASSSNQGEAFF; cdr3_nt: TGCGCCAGCAGCTCAAACCAGGGAGAAGCTTTCTTT
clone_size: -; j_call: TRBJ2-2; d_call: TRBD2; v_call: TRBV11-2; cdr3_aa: CASSRLAGGAGELFF; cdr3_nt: TGTGCCAGCAGCAGACTAGCGGGAGGGGCCGGGGAGCTGTTTTTT
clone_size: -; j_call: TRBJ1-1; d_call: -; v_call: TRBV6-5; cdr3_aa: CASKWGRATEAFF; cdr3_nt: TGTGCCAGCAAGTGGGGGCGGGCCACTGAAGCTTTCTTT
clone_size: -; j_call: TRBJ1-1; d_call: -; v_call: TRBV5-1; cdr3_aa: CASSLGRGLANTEAFF; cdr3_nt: TGCGCCAGCAGCTTGGGTAGGGGGTTAGCGAACACTGAAGCTTTCTTT
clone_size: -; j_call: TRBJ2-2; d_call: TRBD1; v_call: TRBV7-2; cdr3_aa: CASSLGIRTGPGELFF; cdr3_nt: TGTGCCAGCAGCTTAGGTATTAGGACAGGCCCCGGGGAGCTGTTTTTT
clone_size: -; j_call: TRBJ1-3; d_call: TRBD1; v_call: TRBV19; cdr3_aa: CASSFYPIRQGENTIYF; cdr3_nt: TGTGCCAGTAGTTTTTACCCAATTCGACAGGGTGAAAACACCATATATTTT
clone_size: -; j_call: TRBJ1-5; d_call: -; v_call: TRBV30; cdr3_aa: CAWSIRVNQPQHF; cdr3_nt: TGTGCCTGGAGTATCAGGGTCAATCAGCCCCAGCATTTT
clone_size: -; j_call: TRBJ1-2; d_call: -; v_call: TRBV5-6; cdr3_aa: CASSLSRPTSLGYTF; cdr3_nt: TGTGCCAGCAGCTTGTCGCGGCCTACCTCCTTAGGCTACACCTTC
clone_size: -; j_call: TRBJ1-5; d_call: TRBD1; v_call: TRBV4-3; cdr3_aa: CASSPRQGVGQPQHF; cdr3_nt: TGCGCCAGCAGCCCGCGACAGGGGGTAGGTCAGCCCCAGCATTTT
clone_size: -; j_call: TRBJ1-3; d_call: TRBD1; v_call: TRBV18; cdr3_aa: CASSPTSGQYSGNTIYF; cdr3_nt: TGTGCCAGCTCACCAACTTCGGGACAGTACTCTGGAAACACCATATATTTT
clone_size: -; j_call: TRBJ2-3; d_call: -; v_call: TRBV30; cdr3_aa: CAWTGDFAGPTDTQYF; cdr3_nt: TGTGCCTGGACGGGAGATTTCGCGGGTCCCACAGATACGCAGTATTTT
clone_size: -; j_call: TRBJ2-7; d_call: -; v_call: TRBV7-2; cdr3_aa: CASSSVSGAYEQYF; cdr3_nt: TGTGCCAGCAGCTCCGTAAGCGGAGCCTACGAGCAGTACTTC
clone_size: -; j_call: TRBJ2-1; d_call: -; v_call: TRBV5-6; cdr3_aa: CASSGLLSSYNEQFF; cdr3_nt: TGTGCCAGCAGCGGCCTACTAAGCTCCTACAATGAGCAGTTCTTC
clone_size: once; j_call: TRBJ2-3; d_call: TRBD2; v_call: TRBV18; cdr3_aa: CASSRSTSGRAIDTQYF; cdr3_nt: TGTGCCAGCTCACGGTCGACTAGCGGGCGGGCGATAGATACGCAGTATTTT
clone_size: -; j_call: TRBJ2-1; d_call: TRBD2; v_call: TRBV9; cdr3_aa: CASSVGAGAYNEQFF; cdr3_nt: TGTGCCAGCAGCGTAGGGGCGGGAGCTTACAATGAGCAGTTCTTC
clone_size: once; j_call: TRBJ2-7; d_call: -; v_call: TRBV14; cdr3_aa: CASSQESRRHEQYF; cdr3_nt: TGTGCCAGCAGCCAAGAGTCGCGGAGACACGAGCAGTACTTC
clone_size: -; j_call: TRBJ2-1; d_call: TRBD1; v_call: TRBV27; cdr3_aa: CASSPDRGSYNEQFF; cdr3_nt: TGTGCCAGCAGTCCCGACAGGGGTTCCTACAATGAGCAGTTCTTC
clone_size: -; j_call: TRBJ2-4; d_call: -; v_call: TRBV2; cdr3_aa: CASSVSGITKNIQYF; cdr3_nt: TGTGCCAGCAGTGTTAGCGGAATCACCAAAAACATTCAGTACTTC
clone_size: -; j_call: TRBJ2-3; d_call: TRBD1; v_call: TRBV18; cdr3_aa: CASSPGGQGTDTQYF; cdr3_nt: TGTGCCAGCTCACCAGGAGGACAGGGTACAGATACGCAGTATTTT
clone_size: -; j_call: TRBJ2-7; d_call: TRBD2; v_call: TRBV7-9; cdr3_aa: CASSSPSGPVYEQYF; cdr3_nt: TGTGCCAGCAGCTCGCCTAGCGGGCCTGTCTACGAGCAGTACTTC
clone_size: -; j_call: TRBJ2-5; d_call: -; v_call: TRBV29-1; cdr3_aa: CSGRLGETQYF; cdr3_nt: TGCAGCGGAAGACTCGGGGAGACCCAGTACTTC
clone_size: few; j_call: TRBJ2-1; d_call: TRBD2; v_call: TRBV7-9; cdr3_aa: CASRSGGLDNEQFF; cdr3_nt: TGTGCCAGCCGTAGCGGGGGACTCGACAATGAGCAGTTCTTC
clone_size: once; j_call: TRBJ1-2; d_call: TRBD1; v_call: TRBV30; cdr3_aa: CARTTGGTGGYTF; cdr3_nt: TGTGCCCGAACGACAGGGGGTACGGGTGGCTACACCTTC
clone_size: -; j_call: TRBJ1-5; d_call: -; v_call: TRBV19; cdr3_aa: CASRIGPGPQHF; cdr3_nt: TGTGCCAGTAGGATAGGCCCCGGGCCCCAGCATTTT
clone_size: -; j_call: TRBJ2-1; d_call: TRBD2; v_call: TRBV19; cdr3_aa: CASRAGVLAVNEQFF; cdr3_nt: TGTGCCAGTAGGGCGGGAGTACTCGCGGTCAATGAGCAGTTCTTC
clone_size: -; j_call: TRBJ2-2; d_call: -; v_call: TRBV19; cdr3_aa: CASSIETTTNTGELFF; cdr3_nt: TGTGCCAGTAGTATAGAGACTACAACGAACACCGGGGAGCTGTTTTTT
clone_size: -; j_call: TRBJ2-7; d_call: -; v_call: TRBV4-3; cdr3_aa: CASSPSGDYEQYF; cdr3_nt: TGCGCCAGCAGCCCTTCAGGTGACTACGAGCAGTACTTC
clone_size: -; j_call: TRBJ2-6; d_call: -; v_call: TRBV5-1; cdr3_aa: CASSDTSGANVLTF; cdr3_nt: TGCGCCAGCAGTGACACCTCTGGGGCCAACGTCCTGACTTTC
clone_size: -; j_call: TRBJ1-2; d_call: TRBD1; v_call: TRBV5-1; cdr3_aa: CASSFDRVFGYTF; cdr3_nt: TGCGCCAGCAGCTTCGACAGGGTGTTTGGCTACACCTTC
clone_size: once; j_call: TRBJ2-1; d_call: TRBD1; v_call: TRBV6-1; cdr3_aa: CASSVGQVLSSYNEQFF; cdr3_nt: TGTGCCAGCAGTGTGGGACAGGTTCTAAGCTCCTACAATGAGCAGTTCTTC
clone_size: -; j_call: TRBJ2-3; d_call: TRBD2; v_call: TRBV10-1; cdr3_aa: CASSAWTSGGPDTQYF; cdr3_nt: TGCGCCAGCAGTGCATGGACTAGCGGGGGGCCAGATACGCAGTATTTT
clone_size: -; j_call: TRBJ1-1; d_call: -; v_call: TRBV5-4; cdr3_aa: CASSPVGGVNTEAFF; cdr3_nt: TGTGCCAGCAGCCCCGTAGGGGGAGTGAACACTGAAGCTTTCTTT
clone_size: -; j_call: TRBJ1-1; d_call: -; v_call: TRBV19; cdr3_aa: CASTSLGGGLTTEAFF; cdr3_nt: TGTGCCAGTACTTCCCTGGGTGGAGGCCTAACCACTGAAGCTTTCTTT
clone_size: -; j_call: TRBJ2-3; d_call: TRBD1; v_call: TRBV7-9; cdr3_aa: CASSLGDRATDTQYF; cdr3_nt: TGTGCCAGCAGCTTAGGGGACAGGGCCACAGATACGCAGTATTTT
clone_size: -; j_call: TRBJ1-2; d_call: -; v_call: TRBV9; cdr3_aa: CASSVEDSAIVYGYTF; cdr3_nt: TGTGCCAGCAGCGTAGAAGACAGTGCGATTGTCTATGGCTACACCTTC
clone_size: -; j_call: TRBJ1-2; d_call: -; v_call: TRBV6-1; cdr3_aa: CASRVYEGSNYGYTF; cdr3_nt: TGTGCCAGCAGGGTCTATGAGGGCTCCAACTATGGCTACACCTTC
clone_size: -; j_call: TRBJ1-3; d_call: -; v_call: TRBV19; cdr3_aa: CASSKTPRFKSSGNTIYF; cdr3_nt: TGTGCCAGTAGTAAAACCCCCCGGTTTAAGAGCTCTGGAAACACCATATATTTT
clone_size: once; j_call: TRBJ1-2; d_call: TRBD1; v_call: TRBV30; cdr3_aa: CAWSSIGTEELGYTF; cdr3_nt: TGTGCCTGGAGTTCTATCGGGACAGAAGAGTTAGGCTACACCTTC
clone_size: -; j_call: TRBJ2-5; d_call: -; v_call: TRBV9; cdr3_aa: CASSVVGETQYF; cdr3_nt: TGTGCCAGCAGCGTAGTCGGTGAGACCCAGTACTTC
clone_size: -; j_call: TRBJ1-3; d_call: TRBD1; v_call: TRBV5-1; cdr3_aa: CASSVDRVANTIYF; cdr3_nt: TGCGCCAGCAGCGTAGACAGGGTCGCAAACACCATATATTTT
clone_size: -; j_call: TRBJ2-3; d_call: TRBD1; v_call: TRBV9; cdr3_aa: CASSVGDRGPDTQYF; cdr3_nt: TGTGCCAGCAGCGTAGGGGACAGGGGGCCAGATACGCAGTATTTT
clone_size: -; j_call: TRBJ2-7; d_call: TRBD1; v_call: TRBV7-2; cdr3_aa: CASSSWDRYYEQYF; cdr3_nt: TGTGCCAGCAGCTCATGGGACAGGTACTACGAGCAGTACTTC
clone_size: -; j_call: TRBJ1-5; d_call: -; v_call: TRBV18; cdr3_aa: CASSSGQPYEPQHF; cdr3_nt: TGTGCCAGCTCATCAGGACAGCCTTACGAGCCCCAGCATTTT
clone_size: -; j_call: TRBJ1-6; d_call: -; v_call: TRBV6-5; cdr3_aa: CASRDRSSYNSPLHF; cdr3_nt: TGTGCCAGCAGGGACAGAAGCTCCTATAATTCACCCCTCCACTTT
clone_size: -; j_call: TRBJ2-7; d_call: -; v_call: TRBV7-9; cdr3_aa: CASSSTGTQAYEQYF; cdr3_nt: TGTGCCAGCAGCTCAACCGGGACTCAAGCCTACGAGCAGTACTTC
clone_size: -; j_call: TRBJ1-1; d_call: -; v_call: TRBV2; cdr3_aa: CASSPWNTEAFF; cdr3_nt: TGTGCCAGCAGTCCCTGGAACACTGAAGCTTTCTTT
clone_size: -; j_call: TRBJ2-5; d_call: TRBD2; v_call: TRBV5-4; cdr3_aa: CASSSTSGKEETQYF; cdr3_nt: TGTGCCAGCAGCTCGACTAGCGGGAAAGAAGAGACCCAGTACTTC
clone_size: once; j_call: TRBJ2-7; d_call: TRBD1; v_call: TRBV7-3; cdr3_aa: CASSLLQGEEQYF; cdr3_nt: TGTGCCAGCAGCTTATTGCAGGGGGAAGAGCAGTACTTC